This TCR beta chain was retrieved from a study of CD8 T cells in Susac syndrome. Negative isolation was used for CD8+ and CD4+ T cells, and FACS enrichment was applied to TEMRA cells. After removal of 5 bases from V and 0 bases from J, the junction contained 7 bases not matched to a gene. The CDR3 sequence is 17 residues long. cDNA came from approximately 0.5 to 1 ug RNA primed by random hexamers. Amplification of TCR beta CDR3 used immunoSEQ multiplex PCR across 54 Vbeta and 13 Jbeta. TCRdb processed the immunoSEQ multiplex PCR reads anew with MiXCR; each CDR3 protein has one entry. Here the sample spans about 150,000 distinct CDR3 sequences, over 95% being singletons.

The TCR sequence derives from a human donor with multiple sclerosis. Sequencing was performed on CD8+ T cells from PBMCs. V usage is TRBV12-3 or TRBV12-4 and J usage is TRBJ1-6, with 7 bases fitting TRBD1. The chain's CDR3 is CASSPRAGGSYNSPLHF. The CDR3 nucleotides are TGTGCCAGCAGTCCCCGGGCAGGGGGCTCCTATAATTCACCCCTCCACTTT.